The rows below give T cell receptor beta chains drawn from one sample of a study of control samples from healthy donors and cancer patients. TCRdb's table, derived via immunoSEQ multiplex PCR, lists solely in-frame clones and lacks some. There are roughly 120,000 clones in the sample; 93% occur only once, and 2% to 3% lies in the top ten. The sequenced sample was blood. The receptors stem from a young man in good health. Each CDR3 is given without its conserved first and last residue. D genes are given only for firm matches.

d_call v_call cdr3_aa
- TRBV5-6 ASSSGGGGYT
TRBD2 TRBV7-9 ASSLSQSGGETQY
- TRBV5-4 ASSSRQAAEKLF
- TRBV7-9 ASGTHSMLF
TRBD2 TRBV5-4 ASSQGLAGEETQY
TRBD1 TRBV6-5 ASKNRGTNYGYT
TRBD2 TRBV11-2 ASSLEAGAGVTQY
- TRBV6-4 ASSDSSGDTEAF
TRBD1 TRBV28 ASSLGRGHGYT
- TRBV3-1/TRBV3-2 ASSQEGPGWREPQH
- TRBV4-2 ASSQEVGGLGEKLF
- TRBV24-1 ATGQGGLAATSTDTQY
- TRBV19 ASSEESYGYT
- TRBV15 ATSRWGSGSYEQY
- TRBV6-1 ASSAPAGISYNEQF
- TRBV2 ASSESRKETQY
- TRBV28 ASSFRVPGGNQPQH
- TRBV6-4 ASSDRAGTDTQY
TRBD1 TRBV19 ASSIDRTGNSPLH
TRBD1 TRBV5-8 ASSFRGQALSGANVLT
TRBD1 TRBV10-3 AISGTGNNSPLH
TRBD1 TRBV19 ASSPNRDRSGYT
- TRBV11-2 ASSLRGDTGELF
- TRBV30 AWSAENTEAF